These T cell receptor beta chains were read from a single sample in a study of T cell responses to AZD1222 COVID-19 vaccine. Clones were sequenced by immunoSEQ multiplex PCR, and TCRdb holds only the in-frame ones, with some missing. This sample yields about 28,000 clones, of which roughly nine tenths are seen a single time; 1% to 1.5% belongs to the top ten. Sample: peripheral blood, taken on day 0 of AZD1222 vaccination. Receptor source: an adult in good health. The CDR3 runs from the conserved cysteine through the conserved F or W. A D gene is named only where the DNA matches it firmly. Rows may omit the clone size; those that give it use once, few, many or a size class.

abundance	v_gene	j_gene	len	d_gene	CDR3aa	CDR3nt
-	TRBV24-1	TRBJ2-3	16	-	CATSAWASRGTDTQYF	TGTGCCACCAGTGCCTGGGCATCTAGGGGGACAGATACGCAGTATTTT
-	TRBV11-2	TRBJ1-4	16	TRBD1	CASSSGIRQGTEKLFF	TGTGCCAGCAGCTCCGGAATTCGACAGGGGACTGAAAAACTGTTTTTT
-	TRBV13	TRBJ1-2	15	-	CASSRETVNNYGYTF	TGTGCCAGCAGTCGTGAGACGGTAAATAACTATGGCTACACCTTC
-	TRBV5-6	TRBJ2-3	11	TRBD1	CASSLQGAQYF	TGTGCCAGCAGCTTACAGGGGGCGCAGTATTTT
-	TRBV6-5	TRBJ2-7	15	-	CASSYSRGFSYEQYF	TGTGCCAGCAGTTACTCACGGGGGTTCTCGTATGAGCAGTACTTC
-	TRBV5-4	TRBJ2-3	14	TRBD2	CASRILAGTDTQYF	TGTGCCAGCAGAATTCTAGCGGGAACAGATACGCAGTATTTT
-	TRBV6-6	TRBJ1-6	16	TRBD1	CASSYLGQGGNSPLHF	TGTGCCAGCAGTTACCTAGGACAGGGTGGAAATTCACCCCTCCACTTT
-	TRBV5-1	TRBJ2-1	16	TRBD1	CASSLEGQGAYNEQFF	TGCGCCAGCAGCTTGGAGGGACAGGGGGCCTACAATGAGCAGTTCTTC
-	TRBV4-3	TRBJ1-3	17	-	CASSQDPSSISGNTIYF	TGCGCCAGCAGCCAAGATCCCAGTTCAATTTCTGGAAACACCATATATTTT
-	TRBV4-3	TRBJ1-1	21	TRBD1	CASSQSRDRGPEFLMNTEAFF	TGCGCCAGCAGCCAAAGTCGGGACAGGGGGCCCGAATTCCTAATGAACACTGAAGCTTTCTTT
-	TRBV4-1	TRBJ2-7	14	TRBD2	CASSQVGGRYEQYF	TGCGCCAGCAGCCAAGTGGGCGGGAGGTACGAGCAGTACTTC
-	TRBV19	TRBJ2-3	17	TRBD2	CASSLGLAGGYTDTQYF	TGTGCCAGTAGTTTAGGACTAGCGGGAGGGTACACAGATACGCAGTATTTT
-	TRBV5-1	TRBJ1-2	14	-	CASSPGEGYYGYTF	TGCGCCAGCAGCCCGGGGGAGGGGTACTATGGCTACACCTTC
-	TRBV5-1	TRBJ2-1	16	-	CASSLSRVSDLNEQFF	TGCGCCAGCAGCTTGTCTCGTGTCTCCGATCTCAATGAGCAGTTCTTC
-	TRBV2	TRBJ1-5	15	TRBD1	CASSPGQGGRQPQHF	TGTGCCAGCAGTCCGGGACAGGGGGGAAGACAGCCCCAGCATTTT
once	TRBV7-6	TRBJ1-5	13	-	CASSKYSNQPQHF	TGTGCCAGCAGCAAATATAGCAATCAGCCCCAGCATTTT
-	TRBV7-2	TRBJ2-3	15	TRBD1	CASSLRGIRTDTQYF	TGTGCCAGCAGCCTCAGGGGGATCCGCACAGATACGCAGTATTTT
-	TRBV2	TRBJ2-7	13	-	CASEEGPPYEQYF	TGTGCCAGCGAGGAAGGGCCCCCCTACGAGCAGTACTTC
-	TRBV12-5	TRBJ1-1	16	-	CASGLPQGPMNTEAFF	TGTGCTAGTGGTTTGCCACAGGGTCCCATGAACACTGAAGCTTTCTTT
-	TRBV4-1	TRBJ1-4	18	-	CASSQDPMARPTNEKLFF	TGCGCCAGCAGCCAAGACCCAATGGCTCGGCCAACTAATGAAAAACTGTTTTTT
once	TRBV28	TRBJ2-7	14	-	CASIASGTDYEQYF	TGTGCCAGCATCGCATCTGGGACTGACTACGAGCAGTACTTC
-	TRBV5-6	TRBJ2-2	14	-	CASSSRANTGELFF	TGTGCCAGCAGCTCGAGGGCAAACACCGGGGAGCTGTTTTTT
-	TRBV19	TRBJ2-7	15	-	CASSIASGHTYEQYF	TGTGCCAGTAGTATAGCATCGGGACATACCTACGAGCAGTACTTC
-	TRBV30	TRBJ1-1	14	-	CAWSGGRGNTEAFF	TGTGCCTGGAGTGGTGGAAGGGGGAACACTGAAGCTTTCTTT
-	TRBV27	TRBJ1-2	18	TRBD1	CASSPKGAGGPHRGGYTF	TGTGCCAGCAGTCCAAAAGGGGCAGGGGGCCCCCATCGGGGTGGCTACACCTTC
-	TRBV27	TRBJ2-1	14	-	CASSRLEAYNEQFF	TGTGCCAGCAGTCGTCTAGAGGCCTACAATGAGCAGTTCTTC
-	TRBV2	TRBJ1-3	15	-	CASSEAAGLGNTIYF	TGTGCCAGCAGTGAAGCGGCGGGTTTAGGAAACACCATATATTTT
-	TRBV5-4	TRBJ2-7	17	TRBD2	CASSPPGASGATYEQYF	TGTGCCAGCAGCCCCCCAGGGGCTAGCGGGGCAACCTACGAGCAGTACTTC
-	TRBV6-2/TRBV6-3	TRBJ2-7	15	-	CASSYLHTYNNEQYF	TGTGCCAGCAGTTACCTTCATACTTATAACAACGAGCAGTACTTC
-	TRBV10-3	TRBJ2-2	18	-	CAISSPGGLAANTGELFF	TGTGCCATCAGTTCTCCCGGGGGGCTAGCGGCGAACACCGGGGAGCTGTTTTTT
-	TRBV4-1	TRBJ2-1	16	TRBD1	CASSQDRQGPYNEQFF	TGCGCCAGCAGCCAAGATAGACAGGGGCCCTACAATGAGCAGTTCTTC
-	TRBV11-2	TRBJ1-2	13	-	CASSSIANYGYTF	TGTGCCAGCAGCTCTATAGCTAACTATGGCTACACCTTC
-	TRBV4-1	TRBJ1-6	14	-	CASSQGLSNSPLHF	TGCGCCAGCAGCCAGGGACTGTCCAATTCACCCCTCCACTTT